The clone carrying this TCR beta chain was detected a few times. This CDR3 has 16 residues. V was pared by 4 bases and J by 2 bases, with 4 bases of the junction left unmatched. CDR1 LNHDA and CDR2 SQIVND come from the germline V gene (reference sequence). This entry is derived from a study of blood T cell repertoires in COVID-19. Original data processing: How many nucleated cells were present was estimated from reference gene primer amplification. Profiled with immunoSEQ multiplex PCR; TCRdb holds only in-frame clones, not every one. V and J calls and clone size are those listed in that table; D and trimming were worked out from the DNA. The data hold tens of thousands of clones, with about 75% observed a single time.

The sequenced sample consisted of peripheral blood. The receptor comes from a woman of 80 years or more with acute or convalescent COVID-19. V is TRBV19 and J is TRBJ1-4; 10 bases match TRBD1. In DNA form, the CDR3 reads TGTGCCAGTAGTAGGGGGACAGGGGTCACTAATGAAAAACTGTTTTTT. This codes for CASSRGTGVTNEKLFF.